This TCR beta chain was captured by sequencing in a study of T cells after yellow fever vaccination. The table lists this clonotype with many counts. TCRdb reprocessed the 5' RACE reads via MiXCR and lists one record per CDR3 protein. This table has about 120,000 distinct CDR3 sequences, roughly 8.9% appearing once. The CDR3 contains 12 residues. CDR1 and CDR2 from the germline V gene are LNHNV and YYDKDF (reference sequence). With 8 bases removed from V and 8 bases from J, the gap between germline ends came to 13 bases. This clonotype originated in a man aged 30-40 years who received the YFV17D yellow fever vaccine. This sequence joins TRBV15 and TRBJ2-1; D uncertain. The input for sequencing was CD8+ T cells sorted from PBMCs, taken 45 days after the yellow fever booster vaccination. CDR3 sequence reads: CATSSGIDEQFF. The CDR3 DNA reads TGTGCCACCTCTAGTGGGATAGATGAGCAGTTCTTC.